The next 15 T cell receptor beta chains were all read from a single sample in a study of spatial heterogeneity in lung cancer. Their cognate antigens are unknown. Overall study results and limits: Within tumors, counts of expanded alpha and beta TCRs tracked tumor mutation counts.

Time point reported: sample taken at primary tumor resection. TCRdb redid the calling of the 5' RACE reads with MiXCR, one entry per CDR3 protein. The sample has some 5,000 distinct CDR3 sequences, around 15% seen once. Material: lung tumor tissue, obtained at surgery. Receptors originate from a female donor with early-stage non-small cell lung cancer.

By share, this clonotype counts as medium-sized. The rearrangement joins TRBV11-2 to TRBJ2-3; weak D call: TRBD2 (6 bases). The V gene's germline CDR1 is SGHAT and CDR2 FQNNGV. V lost 5 bases to trimming and J lost 3 bases, with 18 bases between them. The CDR3 has 16 residues. This CDR3 is CASSQIGAGMTDTQYF. CDR3 coding DNA: TGTGCCAGCAGCCAGATAGGGGCGGGAATGACAGATACGCAGTATTTT.

This clonotype was seen ten or more times. The genes are TRBV19 and TRBJ1-5, with D hard to call. There are 13 residues in the CDR3. The V gene lost 0 bases and the J gene lost 6 bases, with 6 bases spanning the gap. Germline assignment: CDR1 LNHDA and CDR2 SQIVND (reference sequence). CDR3 DNA sequence: TGTGCCAGTAGTATAGATTTGCGTCAGCCCCAGCATTTT. Amino acids: CASSIDLRQPQHF.

J is TRBJ1-6 and V is TRBV5-1; the D gene is possibly TRBD1 (5 bases). Looked up from germline, CDR1 is SGHRS and CDR2 is YFSETQ. The CDR3 contains 16 residues. V was trimmed by 0 bases and J by 4 bases, leaving 11 bases between them. CDR3: CASSLGTGYYNSPLHF. CDR3 DNA: TGCGCCAGCAGCTTGGGAACAGGATATTATAATTCACCCCTCCACTTT.

There are many counts of this clonotype. This chain uses TRBV20-1 with TRBJ2-5; 9 bases are a match to TRBD1. The CDR3 has 16 amino acids. CDR1 and CDR2 (germline): DFQATT, SNEGSKA (reference sequence). J gave up 5 bases and V 4 bases, and 14 bases lay outside the gene matches. In DNA, the CDR3 is TGCAGTGCTAAAATTACACAGGGGGCGCCGGGGGAGACCCAGTACTTC. It specifies CSAKITQGAPGETQYF.

This clonotype was seen repeatedly, ten times or more. The chain employs TRBV5-4 and TRBJ2-1; TRBD1 is a possible D gene (6 bases). V was pared by 4 bases and J by 7 bases, with 18 bases between. Germline CDR1 is SGHNT and CDR2 is YYREEE (reference sequence). The CDR3 has 15 amino acids. The CDR3 reads CASSAAGALKNEQFF. In DNA, the CDR3 is TGTGCCAGCAGCGCGGCAGGGGCTCTTAAGAATGAGCAGTTCTTC.

By frequency in the sample, this clonotype is medium-sized (0.01 to 0.1%). Here the CDR3 reads CASSSGTSGRVYEQYF. The DNA of the CDR3 is TGCGCCAGCAGCTCGGGGACTAGCGGGAGAGTGTACGAGCAGTACTTC. This rearrangement joins TRBV5-1 to TRBJ2-7; 14 nucleotides align to TRBD2. Trimming removed 3 bases from V and 4 bases from J; junction bases left unmatched: 6. CDR3 length: 16 amino acids. CDR1 is SGHRS and CDR2 is YFSETQ in the germline V gene.

This clonotype is categorized as medium-sized. The chain recombines TRBV2 with TRBJ2-7, with D perhaps TRBD1 (5 bases). V dropped 4 bases and J dropped 3 bases, with 13 bases sitting between them. Germline V gives CDR1 SNHLY, CDR2 FYNNEI. The CDR3 sequence is 14 residues long. The CDR3 bases are TGTGCCAGCAGTGCTAAGGGGCTGGGCTACGAGCAGTACTTC. It codes for CASSAKGLGYEQYF.

This clonotype qualifies as medium-sized. J is TRBJ1-5 and V is TRBV6-1; D is unclear. There are 15 residues in the CDR3. V shed 0 bases and J shed 4 bases, with 10 bases lying between them. CDR1 is MNHNS, CDR2 SASEGT, per germline. The CDR3 sequence: CASSEAEGLNQPQHF. The CDR3 DNA reads as TGTGCCAGCAGTGAAGCTGAAGGGCTGAATCAGCCCCAGCATTTT.

This clonotype is medium-sized (0.01 to 0.1%) in the sample. The V call is TRBV2, the J call TRBJ2-7; no clear D. V lost 2 bases to trimming and J lost 0 bases, with 5 bases between them. The length of the CDR3 is 13 residues. CDR1 and CDR2 from the germline V gene are SNHLY and FYNNEI. The CDR3 region is CASSEYSSYEQYV. The CDR3 DNA is TGTGCCAGCAGTGAATATAGCTCCTACGAGCAGTACGTC.

By share, this clonotype ranks as medium-sized. V gene TRBV11-1 combines with J gene TRBJ1-1; TRBD1 matches 10 bases. The CDR3 is made up of 16 amino acids. CDR1 is SGHAT and CDR2 is FQDESV in the germline V gene (reference sequence). The J segment lost 3 bases and the V segment lost 2 bases, leaving 6 bases of the junction unmatched. CDR3 sequence: CASSLYPGTGDTEAFF. CDR3 DNA: TGTGCCAGCAGCTTATACCCCGGGACAGGGGACACTGAAGCTTTCTTT.

Judged by abundance, this clonotype is medium-sized (0.01 to 0.1%). The CDR3 nucleotides are TGTGCCAGCAGCGTAGGAAGCCTACCGGTCGGCACAGATACGCAGTATTTT. It translates to CASSVGSLPVGTDTQYF. This rearrangement joins TRBV9 to TRBJ2-3; D unresolved. The germline V gene has CDR1 SGDLS and CDR2 YYNGEE. V shed 0 bases and J shed 1 base, with 15 bases lying between them. The CDR3 loop spans 17 amino acids.

This chain joins TRBV28 and TRBJ2-3, with 7 positions matching TRBD2. The ends lost 6 bases at V and 2 bases at J; junction bases unmatched: 11. The CDR3 is 16 amino acids. From germline, CDR1 is MDHEN and CDR2 SYDVKM. CDR3 sequence: CASSDPLAGDTDTQYF. As DNA, the CDR3 is TGTGCCAGCAGCGATCCTTTAGCGGGCGACACAGATACGCAGTATTTT.

The J gene is TRBJ1-4, the V gene TRBV27; 10 bases are a match to TRBD1. The CDR3 sequence is 15 residues long. Germline trimming cut 4 bases from V and 5 bases from J; bases unmatched to any gene: 4. Germline V lookup: CDR1 MNHEY, CDR2 SMNVEV (reference sequence). The CDR3 nucleotides read TGTGCCAGCAGTTCACCGGGACAGGGGAATGAAAAACTGTTTTTT. Its protein product is CASSSPGQGNEKLFF.

The V gene is TRBV6-5, the J gene TRBJ1-1; no clear D. Germline V lookup: CDR1 MNHEY, CDR2 SVGAGI. Trimming took off 0 bases at V and 0 bases at J, with 5 bases between the two ends. The CDR3 contains 14 residues. The CDR3 DNA follows: TGTGCCAGCAGTTACTCGCAGATGAACACTGAAGCTTTCTTT. Protein product: CASSYSQMNTEAFF.

This clonotype has at least ten counts. Mismatch with germline at one junction end may stem from a read error. The chain recombines TRBV19 with TRBJ1-1; D gene uncertain. This CDR3 has 13 residues. CDR1 LNHDA and CDR2 SQIVND come from the germline V gene (reference sequence). CDR3 nucleotides: TGTGCCAGTAGACCCCGAGAGAACACTAAAGCTTTCTTT. Amino acid sequence: CASRPRENTKAFF.